This entry concerns a single T cell receptor beta chain. Its antigen is unidentified. The sample is drawn from a study of OX40 agonist ivuxolimab in advanced cancers. The wider study: Patients received the agonistic anti-OX40 (CD134) antibody ivuxolimab. From roughly 20 to 90 years was the age range, with a mean of about 54 years, and nearly 85% were male. Overall study results and limits: There were, on average, more expanded clones in CD8+ T cells than in CD4+. In the 0.1 to 3.0 mg/kg range, CD4+ and CD8+ blood T cells had expanded clonally by week 6.

V lost 2 bases to trimming and J lost 4 bases, with 8 bases between them. The CDR3 is 14 amino acids. The germline gives CDR1 KGHSH, CDR2 LQKENI. Measured with immunoSEQ multiplex PCR; TCRdb has only the in-frame clones, and not every one. The profile shows approximately 69,000 clones, about 90% of them singletons. This sequence was found in an adult with an advanced solid tumor such as melanoma, head and neck, liver or kidney cancer. The V call is TRBV18, the J call TRBJ2-2; no clear D gene. The source material was CD4+ or CD8+ T cells sorted from blood, sampled in a trial of the OX40 agonist ivuxolimab. The CDR3 loop is CASSPGRTTGELFF. In DNA form, the CDR3 reads TGTGCCAGCTCACCAGGCAGGACCACCGGGGAGCTGTTTTTT.